Sequencing of this T cell receptor (beta chain) was carried out in a study of neurological immune-mediated disorders (dated 2019 in TCRdb). With respect to the entire study: Using UMI-based sequencing, the study compared peripheral blood TCR-beta repertoires from patients with HTLV-I-associated myelopathy (HAM/TSP), patients with multiple sclerosis, and healthy controls. Longitudinal samples, technical triplicates and paired sorted CD4+ and CD8+ T-cell subsets, alongside PBMC samples, were included among the roughly 97 TCR-beta libraries. Longitudinal HAM/TSP and healthy donors were sampled at 3 time-points each (roughly 3-40 month intervals). The cohort was made up of 60 to 75 subjects, consisting of about 14 HAM/TSP patients, 34 multiple sclerosis patients and 20 healthy controls. Findings and caveats that apply to the study as a whole: The highest TCR clonal expansion was observed in HAM/TSP patients, whereas the lowest was observed in MS patients, even when compared with healthy controls. No identical CDR3 amino acid sequences were found to be shared among expanded clones across subjects, suggesting that TCR-beta repertoires were private in all groups.

In the paper's terms, the time point label means: longitudinal time-point 3. Unsorted PBMC libraries were generated from 2 million PBMCs stored in RNAlater at -80 °C until RNA extraction. Peripheral blood was subjected to Ficoll-Hypaque density gradient centrifugation to isolate PBMCs, which were then cryopreserved in liquid nitrogen. cDNA synthesis used template-switch 5'RACE with a primer carrying a 10-nucleotide random unique molecular identifier tagging each TCR transcript. Over 170 million TCR-beta sequences, covering 15-18 subjects, were produced in each sequencing run. The RNeasy kit was used for extraction of total RNA. The KAPA Real-time Library Amplification kit was used to amplify TCR-beta VDJ regions with primers for the TCR constant region and the 5'RACE anchor. A first PCR added sample indexes and Illumina adaptors, and a second PCR then raised library yield. After Ampure bead purification, the roughly 650 bp TCR product was size-selected on a 2% E-gel SizeSelection system. Before pooling, library quality was assessed on a Bioanalyzer, concentration was determined with Qubit, and library quantification was performed with the Kapa Library Quantification kit. An Illumina HiSeq 2500 was used to sequence the libraries paired-end at 2 x 150 bp. To increase sequence diversity, roughly 24-32% phiX was spiked into each library pool. Per the source publication's procedure: The quality-filtered reads were processed with the UMI-based MiGEC pipeline, whose error correction step removed more than 80% of the raw TCR sequences. IMGT germline references were used for alignment of VDJ genes, and clonotypes were defined by a unique CDR3 amino acid sequence together with V-J genes. Clonal expansion, Shannon diversity and CDR3 relatedness were evaluated with VDJtools (CalcPairwiseDistances, ClusterSamples), while phylogenetic trees were built in CLCbio workbench. Using coefficient-of-variation modelling across technical triplicates, the study counted a clone as expanded if it had at least 8 unique UMIs. TCRdb took the public reads, trimmed them with fastp at Q25, ran MiXCR for clone calling and kept in-frame beta chains. When rows share a CDR3 protein, they turn into one entry using the most common DNA and genes. The V and J calls follow TCRdb's processing rather than the paper's. The sample table contains roughly 100,000 distinct CDR3 sequences; only one count was recorded for 9.5% to 14% of them. Approximately 3.4% of the sample comes from the top ten.

With respect to this clonotype: Its antigen specificity is not known. Qualities for individual bases were not recorded, and no much larger clone is one base off.

This sequence originates from a female donor with HTLV-1-associated myelopathy (HAM/TSP). Sequencing was performed on PBMCs.

The CDR3 reads as follows: CASSAWTGPNEKLFF. The DNA reads TGTGCCAGCAGCGCCTGGACAGGGCCTAATGAAAAACTGTTTTTT. This receptor chain uses TRBV9 and TRBJ1-4, with TRBD1 matching 8 junction bases. There are 15 amino acids in the CDR3, from cysteine to phenylalanine inclusive. This entry keeps only the CDR3 DNA: 45 bases, framed from base 1. V loses 3 bases at its end and J loses 3 bases; junction bases beyond the gene matches: 4. Per the germline V gene, SGDLS is the CDR1 and YYNGEE is the CDR2.